Listed below are T cell receptor beta chains from one sample, sequenced in a study of Ad26.COV2.S vaccination and SARS-CoV-2 variants. Profiled with immunoSEQ multiplex PCR; TCRdb holds only in-frame clones, not every one. The repertoire consists of around 100,000 clones, with 82% occurring once and the leading ten covering approximately 15%. The material was peripheral blood, obtained after recovery from COVID-19. These receptors all stem from a human donor who had recovered from COVID-19. Both conserved end residues are part of each CDR3. The order of the fields is J gene, clone size, D gene, CDR3 length, V gene, CDR3 protein, CDR3 DNA. A D gene is named only where the DNA matches it firmly. Clone size, where shown, is once, few, many, or a class for clones that have expanded.

TRBJ2-7 | many | TRBD1 | 17 | TRBV6-6 | CASSQRPGQRPTYEQYF | TGTGCCAGCAGTCAGCGACCGGGACAGCGGCCTACCTACGAGCAGTACTTC
TRBJ2-1 | . | . | 16 | TRBV7-2 | CASSLFSSLSNNEQFF | TGTGCCAGCAGCTTATTCTCCTCCCTCTCTAACAATGAGCAGTTCTTC
TRBJ2-5 | . | . | 13 | TRBV11-2 | CASSLGFLETQYF | TGTGCCAGCAGCTTAGGGTTTTTAGAGACCCAGTACTTC
TRBJ2-7 | . | TRBD1 | 13 | TRBV11-3 | CASTLTGGYEQYF | TGTGCCAGCACCTTGACAGGGGGCTACGAGCAGTACTTC
TRBJ2-7 | few | TRBD2 | 15 | TRBV3-1/TRBV3-2 | CASSQGGTSIPKQYF | TGTGCCAGCAGCCAAGGAGGGACTAGTATTCCTAAGCAGTACTTC
TRBJ2-1 | . | TRBD1 | 14 | TRBV2 | CASRGQGNYNEQFF | TGTGCCAGCAGGGGACAGGGGAACTACAATGAGCAGTTCTTC
TRBJ1-1 | . | TRBD1 | 15 | TRBV11-3 | CASSLDRGRRTEAFF | TGTGCCAGCAGCTTAGACAGGGGGCGGAGGACTGAAGCTTTCTTT
TRBJ2-3 | . | . | 15 | TRBV11-2 | CASSLVLESGDTQYF | TGTGCCAGCAGCTTAGTACTAGAGTCAGGAGATACGCAGTATTTT
TRBJ2-1 | . | TRBD2 | 18 | TRBV10-3 | CAISGSGRSLINYNEQFF | TGTGCCATCAGTGGGAGCGGGAGGTCCCTAATTAATTACAATGAGCAGTTCTTC
TRBJ2-1 | . | . | 16 | TRBV24-1 | CATSDPGTDSYNEQFF | TGTGCCACCAGTGATCCCGGGACTGACTCCTACAATGAGCAGTTCTTC
TRBJ2-7 | once | . | 12 | TRBV28 | CASRVGPYEQYF | TGTGCCAGCAGGGTGGGCCCCTACGAGCAGTACTTC
TRBJ2-1 | . | TRBD2 | 15 | TRBV2 | CASSEQLAGAYEQFF | TGTGCCAGCAGTGAACAGCTAGCGGGAGCGTATGAGCAGTTCTTC
TRBJ2-1 | . | TRBD2 | 14 | TRBV27 | CASSTAGTSEEQFF | TGTGCCAGCAGTACGGCGGGGACTAGCGAGGAGCAGTTCTTC
TRBJ2-5 | . | . | 10 | TRBV18 | CASSQETQYF | TGTGCCAGCTCACAAGAGACCCAGTACTTC
TRBJ2-1 | . | . | 12 | TRBV19 | CASSIQYNEQFF | TGTGCCAGTAGTATCCAATACAATGAGCAGTTCTTC
TRBJ1-2 | . | . | 13 | TRBV29-1 | CSVESASEYGYTF | TGCAGCGTTGAGTCCGCCTCCGAGTATGGCTACACCTTC
TRBJ2-7 | . | TRBD1 | 14 | TRBV28 | CASSITGTGYEQYF | TGTGCCAGCAGCATTACCGGGACAGGCTACGAGCAGTACTTC
TRBJ1-2 | . | . | 15 | TRBV9 | CASSEPRGGAYGYTF | TGTGCCAGCAGCGAGCCCCGGGGGGGAGCCTATGGCTACACCTTC
TRBJ2-7 | . | TRBD1 | 15 | TRBV19 | CASSIVGQGTYEQYF | TGTGCCAGTAGTATAGTGGGACAGGGGACCTACGAGCAGTACTTC
TRBJ2-3 | . | . | 14 | TRBV5-1 | CASSFRSPTDTQYF | TGCGCCAGCAGCTTCAGGAGCCCCACAGATACGCAGTATTTT
TRBJ2-2 | . | TRBD1 | 14 | TRBV27 | CASSLGQGTGELFF | TGTGCCAGCAGTTTGGGACAGGGCACCGGGGAGCTGTTTTTT
TRBJ2-3 | . | . | 15 | TRBV4-1 | CASSLRYSRADTQYF | TGCGCCAGCAGCCTTCGCTATTCAAGGGCAGATACGCAGTATTTT
TRBJ2-7 | . | . | 16 | TRBV19 | CASSGAGGGPFYEQYF | TGTGCCAGTAGTGGGGCCGGGGGAGGACCCTTCTACGAGCAGTACTTC
TRBJ2-5 | . | . | 12 | TRBV2 | CASTRRGETQYF | TGTGCCAGCACCCGAAGGGGGGAGACCCAGTACTTC
TRBJ1-2 | . | . | 13 | TRBV7-8 | CASSSQEHYGYTF | TGTGCCAGCAGCTCGCAGGAGCACTATGGCTACACCTTC
TRBJ2-7 | . | . | 13 | TRBV6-2/TRBV6-3 | CASSPDTGFEQYF | TGTGCCAGCAGCCCAGACACAGGGTTCGAGCAGTACTTC
TRBJ1-1 | . | . | 15 | TRBV28 | CASSPPLLTNTEAFF | TGTGCCAGCAGCCCACCCCTTCTCACGAACACTGAAGCTTTCTTT
TRBJ1-5 | . | TRBD1 | 18 | TRBV10-3 | CAISEGQANQYSNQPQHF | TGTGCCATCAGTGAAGGACAGGCGAACCAATATAGCAATCAGCCCCAGCATTTT
TRBJ2-1 | . | . | 13 | TRBV18 | CVSSLGWNNEQFF | TGTGTCAGCTCACTGGGGTGGAACAATGAGCAGTTCTTC
TRBJ1-3 | . | TRBD1 | 15 | TRBV29-1 | CSVWGQGLSGNTIYF | TGCAGCGTTTGGGGACAGGGACTCTCTGGAAACACCATATATTTT
TRBJ1-1 | . | . | 13 | TRBV11-1 | CASSADVRGEAFF | TGTGCCAGCAGCGCGGACGTTCGGGGAGAAGCTTTCTTT
TRBJ2-7 | . | . | 15 | TRBV5-5 | CASSSSEGLSYEQYF | TGTGCCAGCAGCTCATCAGAGGGACTCTCCTACGAGCAGTACTTC
TRBJ1-1 | once | TRBD1 | 13 | TRBV5-1 | CASSQQGTAEAFF | TGCGCCAGCAGCCAACAGGGGACAGCGGAAGCTTTCTTT
TRBJ2-4 | . | TRBD1 | 15 | TRBV6-6 | CASCPQDRGENIQYF | TGTGCCAGCTGCCCCCAGGACAGGGGGGAAAACATTCAGTACTTC
TRBJ1-1 | . | . | 13 | TRBV7-2 | CASSFSVNTEAFF | TGTGCCAGCAGCTTTTCTGTTAACACTGAAGCTTTCTTT
TRBJ2-1 | once | . | 12 | TRBV10-3 | CAITSGGGRKFF | TGTGCCATCACCTCCGGGGGCGGGAGAAAGTTCTTC
TRBJ2-5 | once | . | 13 | TRBV9 | CASSARDGGTQYF | TGTGCCAGCAGTGCCCGGGACGGAGGGACCCAGTACTTC
TRBJ2-1 | . | TRBD2 | 13 | TRBV7-9 | CAGGPSGRAEQFF | TGTGCCGGGGGGCCTAGCGGGAGGGCTGAGCAGTTCTTC
TRBJ2-3 | . | . | 15 | TRBV24-1 | CATSDLGGASDTQYF | TGTGCCACCAGTGATTTGGGGGGGGCCTCTGATACGCAGTATTTT
TRBJ2-7 | . | . | 14 | TRBV10-1 | CASSQGGRPYEQYF | TGCGCCAGCAGCCAAGGAGGACGGCCCTACGAGCAGTACTTC
TRBJ2-7 | . | . | 15 | TRBV27 | CASSFWGQSSYEQYF | TGTGCCAGCAGTTTTTGGGGTCAGAGCTCCTACGAGCAGTACTTC
TRBJ1-2 | once | . | 14 | TRBV25-1 | CASSDPQGNYGYTF | TGTGCCAGCAGTGACCCCCAGGGGAACTATGGCTACACCTTC
TRBJ2-1 | . | . | 17 | TRBV3-1/TRBV3-2 | CASSLPEGTRGVNEQFF | TGTGCCAGCAGCCTACCGGAGGGGACAAGGGGAGTCAATGAGCAGTTCTTC
TRBJ1-2 | . | TRBD1 | 14 | TRBV18 | CASSPPGTGLGYTF | TGTGCCAGCTCACCACCCGGGACAGGGCTTGGCTACACCTTC
TRBJ2-5 | . | TRBD1 | 16 | TRBV5-1 | CASRRTPGTGEETQYF | TGCGCCAGCAGACGCACACCCGGGACAGGGGAAGAGACCCAGTACTTC
TRBJ2-5 | . | . | 15 | TRBV12-1 | CASSFWREYQETQYF | TGTGCCAGCAGCTTTTGGCGGGAGTACCAAGAGACCCAGTACTTC
TRBJ2-3 | . | . | 17 | TRBV24-1 | CATSDRMNPLGTDTQYF | TGTGCCACCAGTGATAGGATGAATCCCTTGGGCACAGATACGCAGTATTTT
TRBJ2-7 | . | . | 13 | TRBV19 | CASAQGFSYEQYF | TGTGCCAGCGCACAGGGCTTTTCCTACGAGCAGTACTTC
TRBJ1-2 | . | . | 14 | TRBV4-3 | CASSQDLGEKGYTF | TGCGCCAGCAGCCAAGATCTGGGGGAAAAAGGCTACACCTTC
TRBJ1-3 | . | . | 16 | TRBV4-3 | CASSQDLRSSGNTIYF | TGCGCCAGCAGCCAAGATCTAAGGTCCTCTGGAAACACCATATATTTT
TRBJ2-1 | . | . | 15 | TRBV5-3 | CARRKKGYVRNEQFF | TGTGCCAGAAGGAAAAAGGGGTATGTGAGGAATGAGCAGTTCTTC
TRBJ2-3 | . | . | 15 | TRBV5-8 | CASSLGFLGTDTQYF | TGTGCCAGCAGCTTGGGGTTCCTAGGCACAGATACGCAGTATTTT
TRBJ1-4 | . | . | 15 | TRBV7-6 | CASSLGLGGGEKLFF | TGTGCCAGCAGCTTAGGTTTAGGGGGAGGTGAAAAACTGTTTTTT
TRBJ2-3 | . | . | 14 | TRBV28 | CASSFGSDTSRQYF | TGTGCCAGCAGTTTTGGGTCCGACACCTCTAGGCAGTATTTT
TRBJ2-7 | . | . | 12 | TRBV5-1 | CASSLGRREQYF | TGCGCCAGCAGCTTGGGTCGGCGCGAGCAGTACTTC
TRBJ2-7 | . | . | 17 | TRBV6-1 | CASSESGRGFQVYEQYF | TGTGCCAGCAGTGAATCGGGTAGGGGATTTCAGGTCTACGAGCAGTACTTC
TRBJ1-1 | once | . | 14 | TRBV7-3 | CASSSNRASSEAFF | TGTGCCAGCAGCTCCAATCGGGCCAGCTCTGAAGCTTTCTTT
TRBJ2-7 | . | . | 14 | TRBV6-5 | CASSSLRGSYEQYF | TGTGCCAGCAGTTCTCTAAGGGGCTCCTACGAGCAGTACTTC
TRBJ1-1 | . | TRBD1 | 15 | TRBV16 | CASSPGQGAGTEAFF | TGTGCCAGCAGCCCTGGACAGGGGGCGGGTACTGAAGCTTTCTTT
TRBJ2-2 | . | TRBD1 | 15 | TRBV28 | CASSSLQGAAGELFF | TGTGCCAGCAGTTCCCTACAGGGGGCGGCCGGGGAGCTGTTTTTT